This T cell receptor beta chain was identified during a study of siplizumab effects on memory and regulatory T cells (dated by TCRdb to the late 2010s). Turning to the overall study: The effect of the anti-CD2 antibody siplizumab on alloreactive T-cell subsets was examined in allogeneic mixed lymphocyte reactions constructed from human PBMCs. General study outcomes and caveats: Greater diversity appeared to be present in unstimulated naive T cells than in memory T cells, and a substantial contribution to the alloresponse seemed to be made by naive cells. For roughly 80-95% of proliferating CD4+ or CD8+ clones, no naive or memory phenotype could be assigned. Because sequences below about 10^-5 frequency were poorly captured, only a minor fraction of alloreactive clones could be mapped to unstimulated subsets. The cumulative frequency of alloreactive sequences traceable to unstimulated CD4+ memory T cells was significantly reduced by siplizumab. Whether proliferating Tregs from siplizumab cultures were suppressive was not functionally confirmed. Among mappable alloreactive CD4+ clones, an average Treg-derived fraction of over 60% was observed with siplizumab, compared with roughly 27% in control reactions.

Sorted unstimulated T cells, along with proliferating T cells recovered from mixed lymphocyte reactions, underwent TCRbeta CDR3 sequencing. Fresh whole blood from nine to ten HLA-typed healthy donors was used as the source from which PBMCs were isolated. There are 15 amino acids in the CDR3, from cysteine to phenylalanine inclusive. CDR3 DNA only is kept here, 45 bases in frame from base 1. V and J are trimmed by 7 bases and 7 bases, and the gene matches miss 10 bases of the junction. CDR1 is given as SNHLY and CDR2 as FYNNEI, both from the germline V gene. With respect to this clone: Which antigen it targets is not known. No much larger clone is present one base from it, and per-base qualities are unavailable.

Libraries were constructed by the immunoSEQ multiplex PCR assay. Approximately 10^5 TCR templates per sample were assayed on the deep sequencing platform. Genomic DNA extracted from sorted T cells was the material used for TCRbeta CDR3 sequencing. For the original study's pipeline: The R programming language was used for clonal analysis of TCRbeta CDR3 data. Comparing unstimulated samples against CFSE-low samples taken after the reaction was how alloreactive CD4+ and CD8+ clones were defined. By matching sequences to the repertoires of sorted unstimulated Treg and non-Treg cells, each alloreactive CD4+ clone was assigned a regulatory or non-regulatory origin. This is the immuneACCESS table as TCRdb keeps it, with only in-frame sequences that have V and J called. A part of the clones is gone; compared with another copy, unresolved V genes explain less than half, and the rest is unexplained. That table supplies the V and J calls and clone size; D and trimming were determined from the DNA. The sample profile shows over 85,000 clones; roughly 90% of them were found once. The top ten clonotypes cover 1% to 1.5% of the sample.

The sequence links TRBV2 to TRBJ1-6; 7 junctional bases match TRBD1. The specimen sequenced was CD4+ T cells sorted from blood. The sequence was obtained from a human donor in good health. The DNA reads TGTGCCAGCACTCTAGCGGGACAGCCCAATTCACCCCTCCACTTT. Protein translation: CASTLAGQPNSPLHF.